Given below is one T cell receptor beta chain in context. Its matching antigen is unknown. This CDR3 has 13 residues. Germline V lookup: CDR1 SGHNT, CDR2 YYREEE (reference sequence). The V end was cut by 3 bases, the J end by 8 bases, with 15 bases between. The data were obtained in a study of shared clonotypes between healthy human individuals. At the level of the study: Aged between 18 and 49, the donors were a couple of women and three men. Points from the study as a whole: Among non-shared clonotypes, generation probabilities were lower than among those shared by all four donors.

Naive CD8 cells, CD45RO-negative and positively selected for CCR7, excluded terminally differentiated effector memory CD45RA+ cells. The assay was run at deep level. Produced via immunoSEQ multiplex PCR; TCRdb's table is partial and in-frame only. Among millions of clones listed, 93% were seen once. What was sequenced was naive CD8+ T cells from PBMCs. This rearrangement joins TRBV5-4 to TRBJ2-7, with D unclear. The clonotype comes from a young man in good health. Some clones in this sample may be carry-over from other donors' samples. CDR3 in amino acids: CASSSAEVNQQYF. CDR3 nucleotides: TGTGCCAGCAGCTCAGCTGAGGTGAATCAGCAGTACTTC.